One sample yielded the 7 T cell receptor beta chains listed below, sequenced in a study of OX40 agonist ivuxolimab in advanced cancers. TCRdb's table, derived via immunoSEQ multiplex PCR, lists solely in-frame clones and lacks some. Of just over 90,000 clones in the sample, 94% were seen once. The input for sequencing was CD4+ or CD8+ T cells sorted from blood, taken in a trial of the OX40 agonist ivuxolimab. The source of these receptors is an adult with an advanced solid tumor such as melanoma, head and neck, liver or kidney cancer.

This clone came up once. V usage is TRBV6-1 and J usage is TRBJ2-7; D unresolved. The V end lost 0 bases, the J end lost 2 bases, and 5 bases lay between the germline ends. This CDR3 contains 13 residues. The germline V gene encodes CDR1 MNHNS and CDR2 SASEGT. CDR3 sequence reads: CASSEAAAYEQYF. The DNA for the CDR3 is TGTGCCAGCAGTGAAGCGGCGGCCTACGAGCAGTACTTC.

The chain combines TRBV25-1 with TRBJ1-6, with 8 bases aligning to TRBD1. Germline V gene lookup returns CDR1 MGHDK and CDR2 SYGVNS. J lost 7 bases, V lost 5 bases, and 7 bases had no gene match. This CDR3 contains 15 residues. The CDR3 reads CASSSLGDRNSPLHF. The CDR3 bases are TGTGCCAGCAGTTCCTTGGGGGACAGGAATTCACCCCTCCACTTT.

V is TRBV28 and J is TRBJ1-1; D not certain. Trimming removed 2 bases from V and 1 base from J, with 5 bases in between. CDR1 and CDR2 from the germline V gene are MDHEN and SYDVKM. The CDR3 has 13 residues. DNA for the CDR3: TGTGCCAGCAGTTTAGCGAGGAACACTGAAGCTTTCTTT. The encoded protein is CASSLARNTEAFF.

V is TRBV13 and J is TRBJ2-3, with TRBD2 identical over 7 bases. J gave up 0 bases and V 0 bases, and 9 bases lay outside the gene matches. The V gene's germline CDR1 is PRHDT and CDR2 FYEKMQ (reference sequence). The CDR3 is made up of 18 amino acids. The CDR3 coding sequence is TGTGCCAGCAGCTTAGGAGGTAGCGGGCGGGGGAGCACAGATACGCAGTATTTT. The encoded protein is CASSLGGSGRGSTDTQYF.

The rearrangement uses TRBV15 and TRBJ2-3; D unclear. The CDR3 extends over 11 amino acids. Trimming shortened V by 1 base and J by 6 bases, and 2 bases separated the two germline ends. Germline lookup yields CDR1 LNHNV and CDR2 YYDKDF (reference sequence). The CDR3 nucleotides read TGTGCCACCAGCAGAGGGGATACGCAGTATTTT. It encodes CATSRGDTQYF. Combining the CDR3 with reference TRBV15 and TRBJ2-3 gives the whole variable domain DAMVIQNPRYQVTQFGKPVTLSCSQTLNHNVMYWYQQKSSQAPKLLFHYYDKDFNNEADTPDNFQSRRPNTSFCFLDIRSPGLGDTAMYLCATSRGDTQYFGPGTRLTVL.

This clone was recorded once. The chain has TRBV2 and TRBJ2-2; possibly TRBD2 for D (5 bases). The CDR3 runs to 14 residues. Germline V CDR1 and CDR2: SNHLY, FYNNEI. The ends were cut back, 6 bases at V and 8 bases at J, with 16 bases in the middle. DNA for the CDR3: TGTGCCAGCAGCGACTATGATGGCCAAGGGGAGCTGTTTTTT. Its protein is CASSDYDGQGELFF.

This clone was counted once. The V and J genes are TRBV7-8 and TRBJ2-5; no firm D call. The CDR3 covers 15 residues. CDR1 SGHVS and CDR2 FQNEAQ come from the germline V gene. Trimming pared 1 base from V and 4 bases from J, leaving 13 bases between. The CDR3 sequence is CASSLERYTGETQYF. For the CDR3, the DNA is TGTGCCAGCAGCTTAGAACGTTATACGGGAGAGACCCAGTACTTC. Based on the CDR3 plus reference TRBV7-8 and TRBJ2-5, the full variable domain is GAGVSQSPRYKVAKRGQDVALRCDPISGHVSLFWYQQALGQGPEFLTYFQNEAQLDKSGLPSDRFFAERPEGSVSTLKIQRTQQEDSAVYLCASSLERYTGETQYFGPGTRLLVL.